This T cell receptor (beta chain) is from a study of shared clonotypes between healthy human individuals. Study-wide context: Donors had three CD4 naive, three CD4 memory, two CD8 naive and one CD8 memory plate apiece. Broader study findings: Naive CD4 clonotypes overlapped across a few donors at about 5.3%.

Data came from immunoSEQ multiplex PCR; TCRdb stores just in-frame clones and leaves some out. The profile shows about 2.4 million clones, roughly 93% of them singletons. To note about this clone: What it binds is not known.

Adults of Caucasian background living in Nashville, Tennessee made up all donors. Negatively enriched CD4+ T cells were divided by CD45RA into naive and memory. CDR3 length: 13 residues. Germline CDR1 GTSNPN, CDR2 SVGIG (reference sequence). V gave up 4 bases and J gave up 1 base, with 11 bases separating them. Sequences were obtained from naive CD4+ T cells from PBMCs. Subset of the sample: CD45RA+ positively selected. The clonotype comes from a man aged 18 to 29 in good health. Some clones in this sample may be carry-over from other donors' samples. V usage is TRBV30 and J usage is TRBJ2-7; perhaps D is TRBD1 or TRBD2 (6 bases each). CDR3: CAWKGGLSYEQYF. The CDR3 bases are TGTGCCTGGAAGGGGGGACTTTCCTACGAGCAGTACTTC.